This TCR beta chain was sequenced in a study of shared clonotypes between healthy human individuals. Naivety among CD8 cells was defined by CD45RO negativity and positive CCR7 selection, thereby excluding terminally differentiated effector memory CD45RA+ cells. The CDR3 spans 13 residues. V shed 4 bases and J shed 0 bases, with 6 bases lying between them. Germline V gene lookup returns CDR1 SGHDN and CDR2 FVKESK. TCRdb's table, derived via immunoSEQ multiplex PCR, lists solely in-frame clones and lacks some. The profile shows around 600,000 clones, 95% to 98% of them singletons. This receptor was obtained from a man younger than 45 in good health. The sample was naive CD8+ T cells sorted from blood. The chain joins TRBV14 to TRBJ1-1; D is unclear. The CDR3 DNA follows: TGTGCCAGCAGCCCTACAGTGAACACTGAAGCTTTCTTT. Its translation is CASSPTVNTEAFF.